The rows below give T cell receptor beta chains drawn from one sample of a study of cytomegalovirus exposure and HLA in healthy donors. The table came from immunoSEQ multiplex PCR; TCRdb's copy has only in-frame clones and leaves some out. Of about 190,000 clones detected, approximately 70% appear once; the ten largest clones hold 2.5% to 4%. Sequencing was done on a sample of PBMCs. The receptor source for this set is a woman younger than 45 in good health and CMV-seropositive. CDR3s include the opening cysteine and the closing phenylalanine or tryptophan. D genes are given only for firm matches. A row's size may be missing; if present it is once, few, many or a size class.

j_call v_call d_call clone_size cdr3_nt cdr3_aa
TRBJ1-2 TRBV27 TRBD1 - TGTGCCACCCGGACAGGGAAGGCCGGCTACACCTTC CATRTGKAGYTF
TRBJ1-4 TRBV18 - - TGTGCCAGCTCACAAAACAGCCACCGGGGGGAAAAACTGTTTTTT CASSQNSHRGEKLFF
TRBJ2-1 TRBV19 TRBD2 - TGTGCCAGTAGTCGCCCCCCGGGGGCGGGGGGGGGAGAGCAGTTCTTC CASSRPPGAGGGEQFF
TRBJ1-5 TRBV5-6 TRBD1 - TGTGCCAGCAGCTTTGGGACAGGGATACGCAATCAGCCCCAGCATTTT CASSFGTGIRNQPQHF
TRBJ2-6 TRBV5-1 - - TGCGCCAGCAGCCCCACATCGTCTGGGGCCAACGTCCTGACTTTC CASSPTSSGANVLTF
TRBJ2-1 TRBV7-9 TRBD2 - TGTGCCAGCAGCCCGCCGGGGGGTAGCGGGAAGGACAATGAGCAGTTCTTC CASSPPGGSGKDNEQFF
TRBJ2-1 TRBV5-1 TRBD2 - TGCGCCAGCAGCGTCACTAGCGGGGCAAACAATGAGCAGTTCTTC CASSVTSGANNEQFF
TRBJ2-7 TRBV5-1 - - TGCGCCAGCAGAACCAGCCGGGACACCTCCTACGAGCAGTACTTC CASRTSRDTSYEQYF
TRBJ2-7 TRBV19 - once TGTGCCAGTAGTATAGTTTCGGGGGACGAGCAGTACTTC CASSIVSGDEQYF
TRBJ2-7 TRBV6-1 - - TGTGCCAGCAGCGCCACCGCGGGGTACGAGCAGTACTTC CASSATAGYEQYF
TRBJ2-3 TRBV4-2 TRBD2 - TGTGCCAGCAGCCAAGATAGCCTAGCGGGAGGGCCAGATACGCAGTATTTT CASSQDSLAGGPDTQYF
TRBJ2-1 TRBV5-8 TRBD2 - TGTGCCAGCAGCTTGGATACTAGCGGTTACAATGAGCAGTTCTTC CASSLDTSGYNEQFF
TRBJ2-7 TRBV6-5 - - TGTGCCAGCAGTTACTCACAGGTGCAAACCTACGAGCAGTACTTC CASSYSQVQTYEQYF
TRBJ2-3 TRBV7-2 TRBD2 few TGTGCCAGCAGCTTAGGCGGGCTAGCGGGAGGCACAGATACGCAGTATTTT CASSLGGLAGGTDTQYF
TRBJ2-7 TRBV27 TRBD2 - TGTGCCAGCAGTTTATCCGGACTAGCGGGAATCTACGAGCAGTACTTC CASSLSGLAGIYEQYF
TRBJ2-1 TRBV7-9 - once TGTGCCAGCAGCGTCCGGGGATCCGCCTCCTACAATGAGCAGTTCTTC CASSVRGSASYNEQFF
TRBJ2-2 TRBV5-6 TRBD1 - TGTGCCAGCAGCTTGGTGGGACAGGGCCACACCGGGGAGCTGTTTTTT CASSLVGQGHTGELFF